This T cell receptor beta chain is drawn from a study of blood T cell repertoires in COVID-19. TCRdb's copy holds only in-frame clones and misses some; the assay was immunoSEQ multiplex PCR. The top ten clones hold approximately 4.3% of a sample with 470,000 or so clones, approximately 90% of them seen once. CDR3 length: 13 amino acids. V dropped 0 bases and J dropped 5 bases, with 4 bases sitting between them. Germline V gene lookup returns CDR1 SEHNR and CDR2 FQNEAQ (reference sequence). Material for sequencing was peripheral blood. The chain employs TRBV7-9 and TRBJ2-2; D is undetermined. The origin of this receptor is a woman in her twenties or thirties with acute or convalescent COVID-19. Here the CDR3 reads CASSLAATGELFF. The CDR3 bases are TGTGCCAGCAGCTTAGCCGCGACCGGGGAGCTGTTTTTT.